Following are 10 T cell receptor beta chains from one sample sequenced in a study of HIV-infected patients and healthy controls. No cell fractionation was done, so the repertoire covers all unsorted peripheral blood T cells. Alpha and beta constant-region primers primed reverse transcription of approximately 500 ng RNA. Separate chain-specific third strand synthesis with multiplexing indices produced the alpha and beta libraries. TCRdb re-called the 5' RACE reads with MiXCR, one entry per CDR3 protein. The sample yields 15,000 to 20,000 distinct CDR3 sequences, 7.5% to 9% seen once. Sequenced material: blood. These receptors were obtained from an adult in good health.

This clonotype counts as medium-sized. This chain links TRBV29-1 with TRBJ2-3; D is undetermined. The CDR3 runs 12 residues. Trimming stripped 4 bases from V and 0 bases from J, with 5 bases between. Germline assignment: CDR1 SQVTM and CDR2 ANQGSEA. This chain's CDR3 is CSVVISTDTQYF. The CDR3 DNA reads as TGCAGCGTTGTAATAAGCACAGATACGCAGTATTTT.

This clonotype was counted many times. The chain combines TRBV6-5 with TRBJ1-5, with D unresolved. Germline V gives CDR1 MNHEY, CDR2 SVGAGI. V was pared by 6 bases and J by 2 bases, with 11 bases between. CDR3 length: 14 amino acids. CDR3 nucleotide sequence: TGTGCCAGCAGAATTGATAGGGGCAATCAGCCCCAGCATTTT. Residues: CASRIDRGNQPQHF.

This clonotype was seen at least ten times. The chain recombines TRBV28 with TRBJ1-1; the match to TRBD1 covers 9 bases. The ends lost 7 bases at V and 4 bases at J; junction bases unmatched: 7. The CDR3 has 14 residues. Per the germline V gene, CDR1 is MDHEN and CDR2 is SYDVKM. The CDR3 coding sequence is TGTGCCAGCACTCTGGACAGGGGACGCACTGAAGCTTTCTTT. Its protein is CASTLDRGRTEAFF.

By its share, this clonotype is medium-sized. This chain joins TRBV6-5 and TRBJ2-5; D is undetermined. Germline V gene data show CDR1 as MNHEY and CDR2 as SVGAGI. The CDR3 contains 14 residues. V lost 2 bases to trimming and J lost 1 base, with 8 bases between them. The DNA of the CDR3 is TGTGCCAGCAGTTACACCGGGTTCCAAGAGACCCAGTACTTC. Residues: CASSYTGFQETQYF.

Many counts were recorded for this clonotype. V is TRBV18 and J is TRBJ1-5, with 8 bases identical to TRBD1. Germline V lookup: CDR1 KGHSH, CDR2 LQKENI. Trimming removed 3 bases from V and 4 bases from J; junction bases left unmatched: 5. This CDR3 is built from 15 residues. The CDR3 DNA follows: TGTGCCAGCTCACCCCAGGGGGCTGGGAATCAGCCCCAGCATTTT. This sequence encodes CASSPQGAGNQPQHF.

This clonotype appeared many times. The CDR3 DNA reads TGTGCCAGCAGGGAAATAGCGGGAGGGCTTGACATTCAGTACTTC. Protein product: CASREIAGGLDIQYF. The V and J genes are TRBV12-3 or TRBV12-4 and TRBJ2-4, with 11 bases that match TRBD2. Trimming took 6 bases from V and 8 from J; bases not matched to a gene: 9. The CDR3 has 15 residues.

In this sample, this clonotype is medium-sized. V usage is TRBV3-1 and J usage is TRBJ1-5, with a tentative D call TRBD1 (6 bases). Germline loops: CDR1 LGHDT, CDR2 YNNKEL (reference sequence). This CDR3 contains 14 residues. The V end was cut by 4 bases, the J end by 3 bases, with 10 bases between. This chain's CDR3 is CASSPTGLNQPQHF. The CDR3 nucleotides read TGTGCCAGCAGCCCGACAGGCCTCAATCAGCCCCAGCATTTT. The full variable domain, in which reference TRBV3-1 and TRBJ1-5 provide the parts outside the CDR3, is DTAVSQTPKYLVTQMGNDKSIKCEQNLGHDTMYWYKQDSKKFLKIMFSYNNKELIINETVPNRFSPKSPDKAHLNLHINSLELGDSAVYFCASSPTGLNQPQHFGDGTRLSIL.

This clonotype was picked up many times. CDR3 coding DNA: TGTGCCAGCATCGGGACTAGCGGGAGTAGAGCCGAGCAGTACTTC. The encoded protein is CASIGTSGSRAEQYF. This chain connects TRBV12-3 or TRBV12-4 to TRBJ2-7; TRBD2 aligns across 14 bases. J gave up 6 bases and V 7 bases, and 8 bases lay outside the gene matches. The CDR3 contains 15 residues.

This clonotype was counted many times. The rearrangement joins TRBV28 to TRBJ2-5; D unresolved. Germline-derived CDR1 and CDR2 are MDHEN and SYDVKM. The V end lost 8 bases, the J end lost 1 base, and 29 bases lay between the germline ends. The CDR3 has 19 residues. The CDR3 bases are TGTGCCAGCTCTTCGCTTTTAGTTAGGTCGACCCCCTCCCAAGAGACCCAGTACTTC. It codes for CASSSLLVRSTPSQETQYF.

This clonotype has just a few counts. V usage is TRBV6-2 or TRBV6-3 and J usage is TRBJ2-2, with 12 bases that match TRBD2. Germline V gene lookup returns CDR1 MNHEY and CDR2 SVGEGT. CDR3 length equals 15 residues. V shed 6 bases and J 4 bases; nucleotides not matched to a gene: 3. The CDR3 sequence is CASRGLAGLTGELFF. The CDR3 nucleotides are TGTGCCAGCAGAGGACTAGCGGGACTCACCGGGGAGCTGTTTTTT.